Reported below is one T cell receptor beta chain. Its cognate antigen is unknown. This CDR3 has 13 residues. The ends were cut back, 4 bases at V and 6 bases at J, with 13 bases in the middle. Germline V CDR1 and CDR2: SGHRS, YFSETQ. Specified time point: recipient sample about 28 days before transplant, after cytoreduction. The source of the sample is a study of T cell clonotyping in hematopoietic cell transplantation. Study-level information: Recipient samples before transplant were obtained post-cytoreduction. Study observations and caveats: Recipient TCR diversity dropped after transplant; expanded clonotypes rose from day 30 to 180. Cells were unsorted, so CD4 and CD8 contributions were not separated.

Here immunoSEQ multiplex PCR was the method, and the copy in TCRdb shows in-frame clones only, minus some. The profile shows roughly 50,000 clones, 80% to 90% of them singletons. This chain connects TRBV5-1 to TRBJ2-5; D uncertain. The source was peripheral blood mononuclear cells, collected before stem cell transplant. The sequence came from a man aged 60 to 69 with biphenotypic leukemia. Some clones in this sample may be carry-over from other donors' samples. CDR3 nucleotides: TGCGCCAGCAGCCTCTCGAGACTCCAGACCCAGTACTTC. Amino acid sequence: CASSLSRLQTQYF.